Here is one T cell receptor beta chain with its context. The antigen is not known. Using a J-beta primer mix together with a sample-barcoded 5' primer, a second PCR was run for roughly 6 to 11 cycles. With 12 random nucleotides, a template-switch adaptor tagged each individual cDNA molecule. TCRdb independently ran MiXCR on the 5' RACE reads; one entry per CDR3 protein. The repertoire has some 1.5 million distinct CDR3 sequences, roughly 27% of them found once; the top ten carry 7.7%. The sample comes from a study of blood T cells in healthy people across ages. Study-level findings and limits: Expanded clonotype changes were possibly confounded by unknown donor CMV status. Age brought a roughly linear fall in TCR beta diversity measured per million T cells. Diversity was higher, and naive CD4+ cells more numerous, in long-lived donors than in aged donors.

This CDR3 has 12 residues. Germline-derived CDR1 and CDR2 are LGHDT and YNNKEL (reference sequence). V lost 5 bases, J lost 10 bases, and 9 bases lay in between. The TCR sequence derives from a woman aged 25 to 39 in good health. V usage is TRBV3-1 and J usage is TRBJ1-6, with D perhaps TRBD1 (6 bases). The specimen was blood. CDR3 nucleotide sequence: TGTGCCAGCAGCGAGCAGGGGTCACCCCTCCACTTT. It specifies CASSEQGSPLHF.